A selection of T cell receptor beta chains follows, all from one sample in a study of OX40 agonist ivuxolimab in advanced cancers. Only in-frame clones appear in the TCRdb table, and some are missing; sequencing was by immunoSEQ multiplex PCR. The table lists some 98,000 clones, about nine tenths of them singletons, with around 0.3% in the top ten. This specimen consisted of CD4+ or CD8+ T cells sorted from blood, obtained in a trial of the OX40 agonist ivuxolimab. These receptors all come from an adult with an advanced solid tumor such as melanoma, head and neck, liver or kidney cancer. Each CDR3 is given with its conserved first and last residue. A D gene is named only where the DNA matches it firmly. Size is omitted from some rows. Given values are once, few, many or a class for expanded clones.

J: TRBJ2-5
V: TRBV5-1
D: TRBD2
size: .
CDR3: CASSPGGAKETQYF
DNA: TGCGCCAGCAGCCCGGGGGGGGCAAAAGAGACCCAGTACTTC

J: TRBJ2-3
V: TRBV25-1
D: .
size: few
CDR3: CASSPFTDTQYF
DNA: TGTGCCAGCAGCCCCTTCACAGATACGCAGTATTTT

J: TRBJ1-4
V: TRBV18
D: .
size: .
CDR3: CASSPQGMNEKLFF
DNA: TGTGCCAGCTCACCACAGGGTATGAATGAAAAACTGTTTTTT

J: TRBJ1-1
V: TRBV14
D: .
size: few
CDR3: CASSYPAGTLNTEAFF
DNA: TGTGCCAGCAGTTATCCGGCAGGGACCCTAAACACTGAAGCTTTCTTT

J: TRBJ1-6
V: TRBV4-2
D: .
size: .
CDR3: CASSQAKERSPLHF
DNA: TGTGCCAGCAGCCAGGCAAAGGAGAGGTCACCCCTCCACTTT

J: TRBJ2-5
V: TRBV7-6
D: .
size: .
CDR3: CASSSGTINQLSQETQYF
DNA: TGTGCCAGCAGCTCCGGGACCATCAACCAATTATCACAAGAGACCCAGTACTTC

J: TRBJ2-5
V: TRBV11-2
D: TRBD1
size: once
CDR3: CASSPLQARGKEQYF
DNA: TGTGCCAGCAGCCCGCTCCAGGCCAGGGGGAAAGAGCAGTACTTC

J: TRBJ2-2
V: TRBV11-2
D: .
size: .
CDR3: CASSLDWTGGELFF
DNA: TGTGCCAGCAGCTTAGATTGGACGGGCGGGGAGCTGTTTTTT

J: TRBJ1-3
V: TRBV12-5
D: .
size: .
CDR3: CASGAGRHEHTIYF
DNA: TGTGCTAGTGGTGCGGGACGGCATGAACACACCATATATTTT

J: TRBJ1-1
V: TRBV9
D: .
size: .
CDR3: CASSELTGFQGTEAFF
DNA: TGTGCCAGCAGCGAGCTAACAGGGTTCCAGGGCACTGAAGCTTTCTTT

J: TRBJ2-4
V: TRBV5-1
D: .
size: few
CDR3: CASSGGTLLSGVPLLSVDIQYF
DNA: TGCGCCAGCAGCGGTGGGACTCTGCTCTCGGGGGTGCCTCTCCTGTCCGTGGACATTCAGTACTTC

J: TRBJ1-1
V: TRBV9
D: .
size: once
CDR3: CASSATGLDTEAFF
DNA: TGTGCCAGCAGCGCAACAGGGTTAGACACTGAAGCTTTCTTT

J: TRBJ2-3
V: TRBV19
D: .
size: .
CDR3: CASSWTVTDTQYF
DNA: TGTGCCAGTAGTTGGACAGTCACAGATACGCAGTATTTT

J: TRBJ1-3
V: TRBV9
D: .
size: .
CDR3: CASSVGQGRTGNTIYF
DNA: TGTGCCAGCAGCGTAGGGCAGGGGAGGACTGGAAACACCATATATTTT

J: TRBJ1-2
V: TRBV7-9
D: TRBD1
size: .
CDR3: CASSFRGDIDGYTF
DNA: TGTGCCAGCAGCTTCAGGGGGGATATTGATGGCTACACCTTC

J: TRBJ1-1
V: TRBV7-3
D: TRBD1
size: .
CDR3: CASSPTGASGTEAFF
DNA: TGTGCCAGCAGCCCAACAGGGGCCAGTGGCACTGAAGCTTTCTTT

J: TRBJ1-3
V: TRBV11-2
D: .
size: .
CDR3: CASSPGTSGNTIYF
DNA: TGTGCCAGCAGCCCGGGGACCTCTGGAAACACCATATATTTT

J: TRBJ1-2
V: TRBV6-1
D: .
size: .
CDR3: CASSEAWTFGGGYTF
DNA: TGTGCCAGCAGTGAAGCGTGGACTTTCGGGGGAGGCTACACCTTC

J: TRBJ2-1
V: TRBV11-3
D: .
size: .
CDR3: CASSQGPNEQFF
DNA: TGTGCCAGCAGCCAGGGACCTAATGAGCAGTTCTTC

J: TRBJ2-2
V: TRBV11-3
D: .
size: .
CDR3: CASSRRGTGELFF
DNA: TGTGCCAGCAGTCGCCGAGGGACCGGGGAGCTGTTTTTT

J: TRBJ1-1
V: TRBV6-1
D: TRBD1
size: .
CDR3: CASRGGRAFGTEAFF
DNA: TGTGCCAGCAGAGGGGGCAGGGCCTTTGGCACTGAAGCTTTCTTT

J: TRBJ1-1
V: TRBV5-1
D: TRBD1
size: .
CDR3: CASSYSGTGTTEAFF
DNA: TGCGCCAGCAGCTATTCCGGGACAGGGACCACTGAAGCTTTCTTT

J: TRBJ2-7
V: TRBV14
D: .
size: once
CDR3: CASSQRTTDSYEQYF
DNA: TGTGCCAGCAGCCAGAGGACAACGGACAGCTACGAGCAGTACTTC

J: TRBJ2-3
V: TRBV6-5
D: .
size: .
CDR3: CASSYQDASTDTQYF
DNA: TGTGCCAGCAGTTACCAGGACGCAAGCACAGATACGCAGTATTTT

J: TRBJ1-1
V: TRBV27
D: .
size: .
CDR3: CASSFFDRPNTEAFF
DNA: TGTGCCAGCAGTTTCTTTGACAGGCCGAACACTGAAGCTTTCTTT

J: TRBJ1-2
V: TRBV6-1
D: .
size: .
CDR3: CASTSMYRENYGYTF
DNA: TGTGCCAGCACCTCGATGTACAGGGAAAACTATGGCTACACCTTC

J: TRBJ2-1
V: TRBV7-2
D: TRBD2
size: .
CDR3: CASSYTLTRLAGAYEQFF
DNA: TGTGCCAGCAGCTACACCTTGACTCGACTAGCGGGTGCCTATGAGCAGTTCTTC

J: TRBJ1-1
V: TRBV5-5
D: TRBD1
size: .
CDR3: CASSLRTGNTEAFF
DNA: TGTGCCAGCAGCTTAAGGACAGGGAACACTGAAGCTTTCTTT

J: TRBJ2-1
V: TRBV6-4
D: .
size: once
CDR3: CASSDSGGGANNEQFF
DNA: TGTGCCAGCAGTGACTCCGGAGGGGGGGCAAACAATGAGCAGTTCTTC

J: TRBJ2-7
V: TRBV29-1
D: .
size: .
CDR3: CSAVRTVGYEQYF
DNA: TGCAGCGCAGTACGGACGGTTGGCTACGAGCAGTACTTC

J: TRBJ2-2
V: TRBV7-3
D: .
size: once
CDR3: CASSPKLTGELFF
DNA: TGTGCCAGCAGCCCTAAGCTCACCGGGGAGCTGTTTTTT

J: TRBJ1-5
V: TRBV6-1
D: .
size: .
CDR3: CASSYAGEGQPQHF
DNA: TGTGCCAGCAGTTATGCAGGGGAGGGACAGCCCCAGCATTTT